The 18 T cell receptor beta chains below come from one sample, sequenced in a study of Graves' ophthalmopathy and Graves' hyperthyroidism. Amplification of the TCR beta CDR3 regions used RNA transcripts (as template). The first round was an RT-PCR with HTBI primers, and the second round was a multiplex PCR. A single record per CDR3 protein comes from TCRdb applying MiXCR to the multiplex PCR reads. The data show a few hundred thousand distinct CDR3 sequences, with roughly a sixth seen just once and 9% to 15% held by the top ten. The sequencing input was peripheral blood. These receptors all come from an adult man with Graves' ophthalmopathy.

This clonotype was detected many times. J is TRBJ2-7 and V is TRBV6-5; D possibly matches TRBD1 or TRBD2 (5 bases each). Trimming removed 7 bases at V and 3 bases at J, with 19 bases between. Germline lookup yields CDR1 MNHEY and CDR2 SVGAGI. This CDR3 spans 15 amino acids. As DNA, the CDR3 is TGTGCCAGCACTTTTTCGGGACCGACTAACTACGAGCAGTACTTC. This sequence encodes CASTFSGPTNYEQYF.

This clonotype was seen ten or more times. The chain employs TRBV5-1 and TRBJ1-2; no firm D call. CDR1 and CDR2 from the germline V gene are SGHRS and YFSETQ. The CDR3 loop spans 14 amino acids. V dropped 0 bases and J dropped 7 bases, with 13 bases sitting between them. In nucleotides, the CDR3 is TGCGCCAGCAGCTTGGACCCGACCACCCCTGGCTACACCTTC. Translation gives CASSLDPTTPGYTF.

Many counts were recorded for this clonotype. The V call is TRBV12-3 or TRBV12-4, the J call TRBJ1-5; a possible D gene is TRBD1 (6 bases). V gave up 2 bases and J gave up 6 bases, with 11 bases separating them. The CDR3 spans 14 residues. Written as DNA, the CDR3 is TGTGCCAGCAGTTTATACAGGGTGGGTCAGCCCCAGCATTTT. This gives the protein CASSLYRVGQPQHF.

This clonotype was detected many times. The J gene is TRBJ1-1, the V gene TRBV14; 8 positions match TRBD1. The CDR3 has 13 residues. V shed 2 bases and J 10 bases; nucleotides not matched to a gene: 6. CDR1 and CDR2 (germline): SGHDN, FVKESK. The CDR3 DNA sequence: TGTGCCAGCAGCCAAACGCAGGGGGCGGGAGCTTTCTTT. This sequence encodes CASSQTQGAGAFF.

This clonotype was seen many times. The chain recombines TRBV15 with TRBJ1-5, with D possibly matching TRBD1 (5 bases). CDR3 length: 15 amino acids. With 0 bases removed from V and 6 bases from J, the gap between germline ends came to 12 bases. Germline V gene lookup returns CDR1 LNHNV and CDR2 YYDKDF (reference sequence). The CDR3 DNA sequence: TGTGCCACCAGCAGAGAGCCCCCAGGGACTCAGCCCCAGCATTTT. This sequence encodes CATSREPPGTQPQHF.

V is TRBV5-1 and J is TRBJ1-2, with D hard to call. Germline values: CDR1 SGHRS, CDR2 YFSETQ. V dropped 4 bases and J dropped 4 bases, with 17 bases sitting between them. CDR3 length: 15 amino acids. CDR3 DNA: TGCGCCAGCAGCCCCCCGCCGGGAGGGCTCTATGGCTACACCTTC. Amino acids: CASSPPPGGLYGYTF.

This clonotype was seen many times. This chain joins TRBV24-1 and TRBJ1-6; D is uncertain. CDR1 is KGHDR, CDR2 SFDVKD, per germline. CDR3 size: 14 residues. V lost 7 bases and J lost 8, with 14 bases in between. In DNA form, the CDR3 reads TGTGCCACCAGCTCAGGACGGGGAGATTCACCCCTCCACTTT. Protein: CATSSGRGDSPLHF.

This clonotype was seen ten or more times. The V call is TRBV4-1, the J call TRBJ2-5; TRBD1 matches 10 bases. J gave up 4 bases and V 2 bases, and 7 bases lay outside the gene matches. The CDR3 spans 16 residues. Germline CDR1 is MGHRA and CDR2 is YSYEKL. CDR3 sequence (DNA): TGCGCCAGCAGCCAAAACCAGGGACAGGGGCGAGAGACCCAGTACTTC. As protein: CASSQNQGQGRETQYF.

This clonotype was detected many times. J is TRBJ1-1 and V is TRBV5-1; 8 bases line up with TRBD1. This CDR3 comprises 15 residues. V lost 4 bases, J lost 2 bases, and 7 bases stayed unmatched. Germline CDR1 and CDR2: SGHRS and YFSETQ. CDR3 DNA: TGCGCCAGCAGCGGGACAGGAGGGGTCAACACTGAAGCTTTCTTT. Protein sequence: CASSGTGGVNTEAFF.

With regard to this clonotype: A junction boundary mismatches the germline segment, possibly from a read error. The rearrangement joins TRBV20-1 to TRBJ2-7, with 7 bases lining up with TRBD2. The germline gives CDR1 DFQATT, CDR2 SNEGSKA (reference sequence). The CDR3 runs to 13 residues. The CDR3 nucleotides are TGCAGTGCCAGAGGGCAGGGAGGGGACGAGCAGTACTTC. This translates into CSARGQGGDEQYF.

This clonotype came up many times. The V call is TRBV5-1, the J call TRBJ1-1; D unclear. Germline loops: CDR1 SGHRS, CDR2 YFSETQ. Between the trimmed V and J ends, which lost 2 bases and 1 base, there was a span of 9 bases. The CDR3 has 14 residues. The CDR3: CASSFVKRNTEAFF. The CDR3 coding sequence is TGCGCCAGCAGCTTCGTAAAAAGGAACACTGAAGCTTTCTTT.

This clonotype was counted many times. The J gene is TRBJ2-1, the V gene TRBV2; no clear D gene. The CDR3 totals 14 residues. With 8 bases removed from V and 3 bases from J, the gap between germline ends came to 14 bases. Germline V gives CDR1 SNHLY, CDR2 FYNNEI. CDR3 DNA sequence: TGTGCCAGCGGCTCCAGAGTGGTCTACAATGAGCAGTTCTTC. Encoded protein: CASGSRVVYNEQFF. The full variable domain, with the rest looked up from reference TRBV2 and TRBJ2-1, is EPEVTQTPSHQVTQMGQEVILRCVPISNHLYFYWYRQILGQKVEFLVSFYNNEISEKSEIFDDQFSVERPDGSNFTLKIRSTKLEDSAMYFCASGSRVVYNEQFFGPGTRLTVL.

This clonotype was counted at least ten times. The chain employs TRBV2 and TRBJ2-7; D is unresolved. Germline V gene sequence: CDR1 SNHLY, CDR2 FYNNEI. Trimming took 0 bases from V and 3 from J, leaving 6 bases between them. The CDR3 length is 13 residues. The CDR3 spells CASSEAGFYEQYF. The CDR3 nucleotides are TGTGCCAGCAGTGAAGCTGGATTCTACGAGCAGTACTTC. Complete variable domain (other parts from reference TRBV2 and TRBJ2-7): EPEVTQTPSHQVTQMGQEVILRCVPISNHLYFYWYRQILGQKVEFLVSFYNNEISEKSEIFDDQFSVERPDGSNFTLKIRSTKLEDSAMYFCASSEAGFYEQYFGPGTRLTVT.

The CDR3 reads CASSELPSGGSPLHF. For the CDR3, the DNA is TGTGCCAGCAGTGAACTCCCTAGTGGGGGCTCACCCCTCCACTTT. The chain uses TRBV6-1 and TRBJ1-6; D might be TRBD1 (6 bases). CDR1 and CDR2 (germline): MNHNS, SASEGT. The CDR3 totals 15 residues. The germline V and J ends were trimmed by 2 bases and 10 bases, with 15 bases remaining between them.

The gene calls are TRBV19 and TRBJ2-5; no reliable D call. Trimming took off 2 bases at V and 3 bases at J, with 7 bases between the two ends. The CDR3 sequence is 13 residues long. Germline V gives CDR1 LNHDA, CDR2 SQIVND (reference sequence). The CDR3 sequence is CASSINRKETQYF. CDR3 DNA sequence: TGTGCCAGTAGTATAAACAGAAAAGAGACCCAGTACTTC.

This clonotype was observed many times. A read error is possible here, since a much larger clone lies one base away. CDR3 bases: TGTGCCAGCAGAGAGGACAGGGGGCACGGAGAGACCCAGTACTTC. This sequence encodes CASREDRGHGETQYF. The rearrangement links TRBV6-1 to TRBJ2-5; 11 nucleotides agree with TRBD1. The V and J ends lost 6 bases and 4 bases, in that order; junction bases with no gene match: 7. Germline V gene sequence: CDR1 MNHNS, CDR2 SASEGT. There are 15 residues in the CDR3.

This clonotype has a count of ten or more. The J gene is TRBJ1-1, the V gene TRBV6-5; TRBD1 might be the D (6 bases). V lost 2 bases and J 5 bases, leaving 12 bases between the germline ends. The CDR3 consists of 14 residues. The germline CDR1 and CDR2 sequences are MNHEY and SVGAGI. As DNA, the CDR3 is TGTGCCAGCAGTTACCCGGGGGCGGGGACTGAAGCTTTCTTT. Protein sequence: CASSYPGAGTEAFF.

This clonotype was seen at least ten times. The genes are TRBV19 and TRBJ2-7, with TRBD1 matching over 9 bases. This CDR3 is 14 amino acids long. Germline values: CDR1 LNHDA, CDR2 SQIVND (reference sequence). V was clipped by 6 bases and J by 4 bases; unmatched bases: 7. The CDR3 bases are TGTGCCAGTAGCACCGGGACAGGGAGGTACGAGCAGTACTTC. Protein: CASSTGTGRYEQYF.